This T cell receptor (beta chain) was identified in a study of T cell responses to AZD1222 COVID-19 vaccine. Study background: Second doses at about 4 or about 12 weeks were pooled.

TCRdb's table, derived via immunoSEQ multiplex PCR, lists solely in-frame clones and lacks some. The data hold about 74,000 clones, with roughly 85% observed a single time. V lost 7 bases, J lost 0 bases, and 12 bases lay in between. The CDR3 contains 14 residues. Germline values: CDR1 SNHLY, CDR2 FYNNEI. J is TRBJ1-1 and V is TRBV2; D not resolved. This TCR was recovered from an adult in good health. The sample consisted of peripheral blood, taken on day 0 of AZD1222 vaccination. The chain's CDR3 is CASKGASMNTEAFF. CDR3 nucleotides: TGTGCCAGCAAGGGAGCTAGCATGAACACTGAAGCTTTCTTT.